Listed below are T cell receptor beta chains from one sample, sequenced in a study of OX40 agonist ivuxolimab in advanced cancers. Clones were read by immunoSEQ multiplex PCR, and TCRdb kept only the in-frame ones, dropping some. This sample has about 12,000 clones, with approximately 80% found just once. The material sequenced was CD4+ or CD8+ T cells sorted from blood, taken in a trial of the OX40 agonist ivuxolimab. The receptors originated from an adult with an advanced solid tumor such as melanoma, head and neck, liver or kidney cancer. CDR3s include the opening cysteine and the closing phenylalanine or tryptophan. D genes are given only for firm matches.

.	TRBV15	CATHHRLSSYNSPLHF
TRBD2	TRBV14	CASSPLASGYQYF
.	TRBV27	CASSLESPGPYNSPLHF
.	TRBV9	CASSDGIQTAEKLFF
TRBD1	TRBV5-6	CASSLEGQGYGEQFF
TRBD2	TRBV7-2	CASSSLAGYGLIDTDTQYF
TRBD2	TRBV28	CASSSRTSGGPRETQYF
TRBD2	TRBV29-1	CSVSAGVVNNEQFF
TRBD1	TRBV7-8	CASSSQGNEQFF
.	TRBV10-3	CAISESGGSSEQYF
.	TRBV5-1	CASSSYYEQYF
.	TRBV11-2	CASSLDLREQETQYF
.	TRBV14	CASSPGPGYYGYTF
.	TRBV6-5	CASSYSWMEYF
TRBD1	TRBV6-6	CASSLTGTGGYEQYF
.	TRBV6-1	CASSPLGDYGYTF
TRBD2	TRBV11-2	CASSLDSGRAYEQYF
TRBD2	TRBV13	CASSSHRTSGGNTGELFF
TRBD1	TRBV6-1	CAGTESNTGELFF
.	TRBV5-4	CASSLVGLGSADSPLHF
.	TRBV6-6	CASSPGVATNEKLFF
.	TRBV4-3	CASSQEVGGAYNEQFF
.	TRBV7-8	CASSLVGPIATDTQYF
.	TRBV11-3	CASSSSSEGWSEAFF
TRBD2	TRBV6-4	CASSGLAGGSTDTQYF
TRBD1	TRBV6-1	CASSEQTSRDRDSPLHF
.	TRBV7-9	CASGRMRGHNEQFF
TRBD1	TRBV9	CASSGGTGSSYEQYF
.	TRBV28	CASSMGGSSYNEQFF